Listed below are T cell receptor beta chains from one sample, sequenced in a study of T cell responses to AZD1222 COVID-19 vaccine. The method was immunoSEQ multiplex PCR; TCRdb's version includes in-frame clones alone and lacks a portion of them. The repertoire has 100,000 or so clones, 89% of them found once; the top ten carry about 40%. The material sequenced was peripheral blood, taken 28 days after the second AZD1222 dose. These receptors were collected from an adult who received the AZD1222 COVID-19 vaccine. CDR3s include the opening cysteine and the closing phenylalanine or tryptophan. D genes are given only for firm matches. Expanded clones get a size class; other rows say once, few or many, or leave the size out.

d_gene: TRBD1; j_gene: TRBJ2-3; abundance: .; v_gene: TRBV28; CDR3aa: CASGDRTTDTQYF; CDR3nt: TGTGCCAGCGGGGACAGAACCACAGATACGCAGTATTTT
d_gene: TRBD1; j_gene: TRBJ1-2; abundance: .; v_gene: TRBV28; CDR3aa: CASRGQGVGYGYTF; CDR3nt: TGTGCCAGCAGGGGACAGGGGGTAGGCTATGGCTACACCTTC
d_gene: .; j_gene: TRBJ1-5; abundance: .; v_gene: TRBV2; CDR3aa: CASSGGGNQPQHF; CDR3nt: TGTGCCAGCAGTGGCGGGGGCAATCAGCCCCAGCATTTT
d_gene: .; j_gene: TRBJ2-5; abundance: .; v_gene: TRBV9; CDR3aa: CASSVGKGETQYF; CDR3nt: TGTGCCAGCAGCGTAGGAAAAGGAGAGACCCAGTACTTC
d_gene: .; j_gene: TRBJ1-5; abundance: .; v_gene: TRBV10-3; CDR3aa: CAISESGGRNQPQHF; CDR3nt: TGTGCCATCAGTGAGTCGGGGGGGCGAAATCAGCCCCAGCATTTT
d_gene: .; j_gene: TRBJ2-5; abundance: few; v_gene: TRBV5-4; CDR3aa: CASSALGETQYF; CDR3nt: TGTGCCAGCAGCGCTCTGGGGGAGACCCAGTACTTC
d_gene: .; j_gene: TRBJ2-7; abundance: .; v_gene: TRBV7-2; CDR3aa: CASTPRTGSYEQYF; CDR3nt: TGTGCCAGCACGCCCCGGACCGGGTCCTACGAGCAGTACTTC
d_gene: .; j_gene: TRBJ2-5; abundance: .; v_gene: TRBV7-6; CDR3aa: CASSADPGQGETQYF; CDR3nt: TGTGCCAGCAGCGCGGATCCGGGGCAGGGAGAGACCCAGTACTTC
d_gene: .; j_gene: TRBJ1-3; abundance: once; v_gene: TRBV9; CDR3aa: CASSANPAPSGNTIYF; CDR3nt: TGTGCCAGCAGCGCAAACCCTGCCCCAAGTGGAAACACCATATATTTT
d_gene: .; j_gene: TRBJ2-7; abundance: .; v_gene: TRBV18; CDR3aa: CASSLGRGFDEQYF; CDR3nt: TGTGCCAGCTCACTGGGTCGGGGGTTCGACGAGCAGTACTTC
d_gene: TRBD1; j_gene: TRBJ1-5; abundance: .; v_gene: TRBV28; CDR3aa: CASSPMGQGLRQPQHF; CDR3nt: TGTGCCAGCAGTCCGATGGGACAGGGCCTTAGGCAGCCCCAGCATTTT
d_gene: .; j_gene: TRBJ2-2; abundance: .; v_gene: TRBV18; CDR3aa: CASSPPPNTGELFF; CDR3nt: TGTGCCAGCTCACCACCCCCCAACACCGGGGAGCTGTTTTTT
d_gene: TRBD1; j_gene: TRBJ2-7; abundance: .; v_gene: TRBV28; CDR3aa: CATSRTGSYEQYF; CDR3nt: TGTGCCACATCCCGGACAGGGAGCTACGAGCAGTACTTC
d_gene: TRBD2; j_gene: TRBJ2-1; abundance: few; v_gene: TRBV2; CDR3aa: CASRRVLAASYNEQFF; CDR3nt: TGTGCCAGCAGGAGAGTCCTAGCGGCCTCCTACAATGAGCAGTTCTTC
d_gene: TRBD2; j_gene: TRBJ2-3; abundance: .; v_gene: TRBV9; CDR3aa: CASSDPGGDTQYF; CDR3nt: TGTGCCAGCAGCGACCCCGGGGGGGATACGCAGTATTTT
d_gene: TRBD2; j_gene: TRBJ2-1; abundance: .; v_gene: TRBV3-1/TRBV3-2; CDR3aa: CASSPGLAASYNEQFF; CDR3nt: TGTGCCAGCAGCCCGGGACTAGCGGCATCCTACAATGAGCAGTTCTTC
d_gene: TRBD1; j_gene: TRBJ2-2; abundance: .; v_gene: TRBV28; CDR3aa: CASSLLSGTGGSGELFF; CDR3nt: TGTGCCAGCAGTTTATTATCCGGGACAGGGGGCTCCGGGGAGCTGTTTTTT
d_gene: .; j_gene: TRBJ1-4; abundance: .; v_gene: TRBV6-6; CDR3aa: CASSSWAANEKLFF; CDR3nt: TGTGCCAGCAGTTCCTGGGCAGCTAATGAAAAACTGTTTTTT
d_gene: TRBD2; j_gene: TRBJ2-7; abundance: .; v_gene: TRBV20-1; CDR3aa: CSASSGSRYEQYF; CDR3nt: TGCAGTGCCAGTAGCGGGAGCCGGTACGAGCAGTACTTC
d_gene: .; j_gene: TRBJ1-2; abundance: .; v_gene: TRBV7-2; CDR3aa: CASSLTPPNAGYTF; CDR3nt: TGTGCCAGCAGCTTAACCCCCCCCAATGCTGGCTACACCTTC
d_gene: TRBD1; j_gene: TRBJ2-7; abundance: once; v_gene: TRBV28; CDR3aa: CASSLGVRGRQEQYF; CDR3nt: TGTGCCAGCAGTTTGGGGGTCAGGGGGCGGCAGGAGCAGTACTTC
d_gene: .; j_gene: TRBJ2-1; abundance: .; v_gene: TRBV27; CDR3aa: CASSISLGDAHNEQFF; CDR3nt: TGTGCCAGCAGCATCTCATTGGGGGACGCTCACAATGAGCAGTTCTTC
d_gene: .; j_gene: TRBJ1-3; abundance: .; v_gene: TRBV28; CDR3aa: CASSLFYSFSGNTIYF; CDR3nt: TGTGCCAGCAGTTTATTTTACAGCTTCTCTGGAAACACCATATATTTT
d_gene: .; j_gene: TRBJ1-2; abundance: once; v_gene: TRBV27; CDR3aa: CASRRLEPIYGYTF; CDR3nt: TGTGCCAGCAGACGCCTTGAGCCCATATATGGCTACACCTTC
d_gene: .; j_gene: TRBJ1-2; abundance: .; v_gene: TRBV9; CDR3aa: CASSVGTHGYTF; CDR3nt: TGTGCCAGCAGCGTAGGGACCCATGGCTACACCTTC
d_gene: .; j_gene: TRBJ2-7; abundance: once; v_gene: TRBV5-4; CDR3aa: CASSLFGMGFYEQYF; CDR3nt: TGTGCCAGCAGCTTATTTGGGATGGGGTTCTACGAGCAGTACTTC
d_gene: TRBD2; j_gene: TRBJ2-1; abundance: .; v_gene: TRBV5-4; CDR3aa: CASSSPGLADSYNEQFF; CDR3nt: TGTGCCAGCAGTTCCCCGGGACTAGCGGACTCCTACAATGAGCAGTTCTTC
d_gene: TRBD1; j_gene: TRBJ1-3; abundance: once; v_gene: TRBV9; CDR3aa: CASSVGDSSGNTIYF; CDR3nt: TGTGCCAGCAGCGTAGGGGACAGTTCTGGAAACACCATATATTTT
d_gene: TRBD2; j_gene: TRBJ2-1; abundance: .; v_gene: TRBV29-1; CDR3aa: CSTDLAGSGNEQFF; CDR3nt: TGCAGTACGGATCTAGCGGGGTCGGGTAATGAGCAGTTCTTC
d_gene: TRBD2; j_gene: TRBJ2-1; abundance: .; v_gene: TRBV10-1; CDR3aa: CASSGLAGRNEQFF; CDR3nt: TGCGCCAGCTCCGGACTAGCGGGAAGGAATGAGCAGTTCTTC
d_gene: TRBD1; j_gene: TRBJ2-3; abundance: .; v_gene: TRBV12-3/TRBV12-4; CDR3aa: CASTTGGDTQYF; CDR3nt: TGTGCCAGCACCACAGGGGGAGATACGCAGTATTTT
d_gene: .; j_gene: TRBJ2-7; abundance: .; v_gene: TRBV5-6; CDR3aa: CASSSREGRDYEQYF; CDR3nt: TGTGCCAGCAGCTCTCGAGAGGGACGCGACTACGAGCAGTACTTC
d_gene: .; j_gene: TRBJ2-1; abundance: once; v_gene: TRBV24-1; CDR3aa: CATSAALPLNEQFF; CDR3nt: TGTGCCACCAGTGCCGCCCTCCCCCTCAATGAGCAGTTCTTC
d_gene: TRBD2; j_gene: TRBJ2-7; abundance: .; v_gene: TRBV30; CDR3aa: CAWRPSGTSGGINF; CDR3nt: TGTGCCTGGAGACCTTCCGGGACTAGCGGGGGTATTAACTTC
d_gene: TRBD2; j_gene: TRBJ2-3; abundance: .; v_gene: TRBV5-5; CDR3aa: CASSSRVAGSNTQYF; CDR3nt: TGTGCCAGCAGCTCGAGGGTAGCGGGATCTAATACGCAGTATTTT
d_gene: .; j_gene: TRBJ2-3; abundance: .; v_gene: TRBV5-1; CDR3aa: CASSLGGTDTQYF; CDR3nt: TGCGCCAGCAGCTTGGGCGGCACAGATACGCAGTATTTT
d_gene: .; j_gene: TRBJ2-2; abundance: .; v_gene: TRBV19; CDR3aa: CASSGSLTTGELFF; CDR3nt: TGTGCCAGTAGTGGGTCCCTTACTACCGGGGAGCTGTTTTTT
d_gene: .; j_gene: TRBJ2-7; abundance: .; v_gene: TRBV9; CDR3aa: CASSLGGEPYEQYF; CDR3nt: TGTGCCAGCAGCCTCGGCGGGGAGCCCTACGAGCAGTACTTC
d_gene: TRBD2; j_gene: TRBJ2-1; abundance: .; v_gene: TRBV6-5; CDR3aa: CASRGGLAGVGEQFF; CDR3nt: TGTGCCAGCAGGGGAGGACTAGCGGGAGTAGGGGAGCAGTTCTTC
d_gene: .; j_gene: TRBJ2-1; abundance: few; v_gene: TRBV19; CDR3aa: CASSLADSSYNEQFF; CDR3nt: TGTGCCAGTAGTTTAGCGGATAGCTCCTACAATGAGCAGTTCTTC
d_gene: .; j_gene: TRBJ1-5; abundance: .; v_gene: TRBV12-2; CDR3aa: CASRLGTGGSGNQPQHF; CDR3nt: TGTGCAAGTCGCTTAGGGACAGGGGGTTCGGGCAATCAGCCCCAGCATTTT
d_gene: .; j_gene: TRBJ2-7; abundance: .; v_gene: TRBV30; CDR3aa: CAWSAQAGGSYEQYF; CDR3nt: TGTGCCTGGAGTGCCCAAGCGGGTGGGTCCTACGAGCAGTACTTC
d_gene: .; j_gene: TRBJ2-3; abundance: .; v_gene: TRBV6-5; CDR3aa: CASTRTDTQYF; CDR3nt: TGTGCCAGCACTCGAACAGATACGCAGTATTTT
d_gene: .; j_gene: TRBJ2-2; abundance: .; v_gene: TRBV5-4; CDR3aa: CASSRGQTANTGELFF; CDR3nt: TGTGCCAGCAGCCGAGGACAGACCGCGAACACCGGGGAGCTGTTTTTT
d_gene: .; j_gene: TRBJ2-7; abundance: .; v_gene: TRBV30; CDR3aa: CAWSDYFYEQYF; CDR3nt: TGTGCCTGGAGTGATTACTTCTACGAGCAGTACTTC
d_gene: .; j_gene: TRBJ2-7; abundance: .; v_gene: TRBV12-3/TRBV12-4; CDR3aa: CASTFGMTGEQYF; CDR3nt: TGTGCCAGCACCTTCGGGATGACGGGCGAGCAGTACTTC
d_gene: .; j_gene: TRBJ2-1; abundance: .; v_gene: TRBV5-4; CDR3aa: CASSLVNNEQFF; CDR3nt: TGTGCCAGCAGCTTGGTAAACAATGAGCAGTTCTTC
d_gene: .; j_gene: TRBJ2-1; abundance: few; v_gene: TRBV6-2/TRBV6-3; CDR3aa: CASSYRETGTRNSYNEQFF; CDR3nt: TGTGCCAGCAGTTATAGGGAAACCGGGACCAGAAACTCTTACAATGAGCAGTTCTTC
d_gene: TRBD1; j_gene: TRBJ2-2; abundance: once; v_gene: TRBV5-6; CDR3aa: CASSFGGQGAFRELFF; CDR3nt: TGTGCCAGCAGCTTTGGGGGACAGGGGGCATTCAGGGAGCTGTTTTTT
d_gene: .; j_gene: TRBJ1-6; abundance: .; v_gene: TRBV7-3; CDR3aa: CASSPQGGIGSPLHF; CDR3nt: TGTGCCAGCAGTCCCCAGGGAGGGATCGGTTCACCCCTCCACTTT
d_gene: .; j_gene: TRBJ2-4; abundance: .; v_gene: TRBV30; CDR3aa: CAWGPRTENIQYF; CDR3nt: TGTGCCTGGGGCCCCCGGACAGAGAACATTCAGTACTTC
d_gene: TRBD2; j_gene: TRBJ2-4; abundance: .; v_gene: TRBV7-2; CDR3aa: CASSLGLAGLKNIQYF; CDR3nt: TGTGCCAGCAGCTTAGGACTAGCGGGATTAAAAAACATTCAGTACTTC
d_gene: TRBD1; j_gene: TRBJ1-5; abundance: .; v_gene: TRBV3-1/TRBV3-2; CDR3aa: CASSRGQGATQHF; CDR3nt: TGTGCCAGCAGTAGGGGACAGGGGGCTACCCAGCATTTT
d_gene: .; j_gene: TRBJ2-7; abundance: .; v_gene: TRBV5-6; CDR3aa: CASSYLATEQYF; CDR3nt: TGTGCCAGCAGCTATCTGGCAACCGAGCAGTACTTC